The 21 T cell receptor beta chains presented below share a single source sample, sequenced in a study of T cells in Graves' hyperthyroidism and ophthalmopathy. It was RNA transcripts that yielded the amplified TCR beta CDR3 regions. A set of HTBI primers served as the primers for a first-round RT-PCR of the TCR CDR3. TCRdb reanalysed the multiplex PCR reads using MiXCR and keeps one entry per CDR3 protein. The sample gives about 180,000 distinct CDR3 sequences, about a sixth of which show up once; under 35% is in the top ten. Material for sequencing was blood. The receptors were sampled from a woman aged 50 to 65 with Graves' hyperthyroidism.

The sample holds many counts of this clonotype. This chain joins TRBV6-1 and TRBJ1-2, with no clear D. The germline V gene has CDR1 MNHNS and CDR2 SASEGT. This CDR3 spans 13 amino acids. The germline V and J ends were trimmed by 5 bases and 8 bases, with 15 bases remaining between them. Here the CDR3 DNA reads TGTGCCAGCAGTAAAGACACGCTGGGAGGCTACACCTTC. It yields the protein CASSKDTLGGYTF.

This clonotype has a count of ten or more. This chain uses TRBV12-3 or TRBV12-4 with TRBJ2-1, with D possibly matching TRBD2 (6 bases). The CDR3 is 11 amino acids. V was cut by 8 bases and J by 9 bases, with 11 bases left in between. In nucleotides, the CDR3 is TGTGCCAGCGATCGGGGGATTGAGCAGTTCTTC. Translation gives CASDRGIEQFF.

In its sample, this clonotype was seen many times. The rearrangement joins TRBV15 to TRBJ2-3, with a weak D call TRBD1 (6 bases). The CDR3 spans 16 residues. Per the germline V gene, CDR1 is LNHNV and CDR2 is YYDKDF (reference sequence). V lost 5 bases and J lost 1, with 16 bases in between. CDR3 region: CATSLSGTSGTDTQYF. In nucleotides, the CDR3 is TGTGCCACCAGCCTATCCGGGACATCCGGCACAGATACGCAGTATTTT.

This clonotype was observed at least ten times. One base away lies a much larger clone, so this may be a sequencing read error. The CDR3 spells CASGPTGGTDTQYF. DNA for the CDR3: TGTGCTAGTGGTCCGACAGGGGGCACAGATACGCAGTATTTT. The chain recombines TRBV12-5 with TRBJ2-3; 8 nucleotides agree with TRBD1. In germline, CDR1 is LGHNT, CDR2 FRNRAP. The CDR3 loop spans 14 amino acids. V was clipped by 5 bases and J by 1 base; unmatched bases: 2.

This clonotype was seen ten or more times. This chain joins TRBV7-8 and TRBJ1-1; D unclear. This CDR3 is built from 15 residues. V gave up 2 bases and J gave up 0 bases, with 10 bases separating them. The germline V gene has CDR1 SGHVS and CDR2 FQNEAQ. CDR3 DNA sequence: TGTGCCAGCAGCTTATTGGCAGTTATGAACACTGAAGCTTTCTTT. Translation gives CASSLLAVMNTEAFF.

This clonotype occurred many times. This rearrangement joins TRBV15 to TRBJ1-1, with D possibly matching TRBD1 (5 bases). Germline V gene data show CDR1 as LNHNV and CDR2 as YYDKDF (reference sequence). V was pared by 6 bases and J by 1 base, with 18 bases between. This CDR3 comprises 16 residues. The CDR3 DNA follows: TGTGCCACCAGTACGGGAACCGGGACTGCGAACACTGAAGCTTTCTTT. It specifies CATSTGTGTANTEAFF.

Concerning this clonotype: Given a much more abundant clone one base away, this may be a read error. The chain links TRBV5-1 to TRBJ1-2; D gene ambiguous. This CDR3 has 12 residues. Looked up from germline, CDR1 is SGHRS and CDR2 is YFSETQ. This chain's CDR3 is CVSSLDAGGYTF. As DNA, the CDR3 is TGCGTCAGCAGCCTCGACGCGGGCGGCTACACCTTC.

This clonotype was observed at least ten times. The V gene is TRBV5-1, the J gene TRBJ1-2; D unclear. The CDR3 spans 13 residues. V shed 3 bases and J shed 8 bases, with 14 bases lying between them. Germline lookup yields CDR1 SGHRS and CDR2 YFSETQ. CDR3 sequence (DNA): TGCGCCAGCAGCTCCGGGCGAGAAGGAGGCTACACCTTC. Translated, it gives CASSSGREGGYTF.

In this sample, this clonotype turned up many times. This sequence joins TRBV12-5 and TRBJ1-2; perhaps TRBD1 as D (6 bases). The CDR3 spans 14 residues. Germline lookup yields CDR1 LGHNT and CDR2 FRNRAP. Trimming stripped 3 bases from V and 1 base from J, with 9 bases between. CDR3: CASGFDRSNYGYTF. The DNA for the CDR3 is TGTGCTAGTGGTTTTGACAGGAGTAACTATGGCTACACCTTC.

This clonotype was counted ten times or more. This CDR3 reads CAREQANTGELFF. The CDR3 region has the DNA TGTGCCAGGGAACAGGCAAACACCGGGGAGCTGTTTTTT. V is TRBV2 and J is TRBJ2-2, with D perhaps matching TRBD1 (5 bases). V was shortened by 9 bases and J by 2 bases, with 10 bases between the two germline ends. Germline CDR1 SNHLY, CDR2 FYNNEI. CDR3 length: 13 residues.

Concerning this clonotype: A much larger clone differs from this one at a single base, so this may be a read error. The CDR3 ends on some other residue instead of the conserved phenylalanine or tryptophan, so this is likely a read error. The genes are TRBV7-2 and TRBJ1-5; 8 bases fit TRBD1. The V gene end was trimmed by 5 bases and the J gene end by 2 bases; junction bases not matched to a gene: 2. The CDR3 runs to 14 residues. CDR1 is SGHTA, CDR2 FQGNSA, per germline. CDR3 in DNA: TGTGCCAGCAGCATACAGGGGGGCAATCAGCCCCAGCATCTT. Protein: CASSIQGGNQPQHL.

Many counts were recorded for this clonotype. CDR3 nucleotides: TGTGCCAGCAGCTCCTCCCCATACAATGAGCAGTTCTTC. Amino acid sequence: CASSSSPYNEQFF. This sequence joins TRBV27 and TRBJ2-1; D is ambiguous. CDR3 length: 13 amino acids. The V end lost 6 bases, the J end lost 4 bases, and 10 bases lay between the germline ends. The germline gives CDR1 MNHEY, CDR2 SMNVEV (reference sequence).

The J gene is TRBJ2-2, the V gene TRBV9; D is undetermined. Per the germline V gene, CDR1 is SGDLS and CDR2 is YYNGEE. This CDR3 has 13 amino acids. Trimming pared 1 base from V and 5 bases from J, leaving 6 bases between. The CDR3 loop reads CASSVFETGELFF. The DNA of the CDR3 is TGTGCCAGCAGCGTATTCGAGACCGGGGAGCTGTTTTTT.

A note on this clonotype: Given a much more abundant clone one base away, this may be a read error. In this CDR3 the conserved last residue, phenylalanine or tryptophan, is missing, so a read error is likely. This chain links TRBV20-1 with TRBJ1-5, with 7 bases matching TRBD1. Germline V gene lookup returns CDR1 DFQATT and CDR2 SNEGSKA (reference sequence). CDR3 size: 15 residues. J gave up 3 bases and V 3 bases, and 8 bases lay outside the gene matches. The DNA for the CDR3 is TGCAGTGCTAGGACGGGGACAGCCAACAATCAGCCCCAGCATTCT. This translates into CSARTGTANNQPQHS.

In this sample, this clonotype turned up many times. The chain carries TRBV7-2 and TRBJ2-7; D unresolved. Trimming left V 5 bases short and J 5 bases short, with 16 bases between. The CDR3 extends over 14 amino acids. Looked up from germline, CDR1 is SGHTA and CDR2 is FQGNSA. CDR3 sequence (DNA): TGTGCCAGCAGCCCCCGGGTAGCTTGGCACGAGCAGTACTTC. Translating it yields CASSPRVAWHEQYF.

In the case of this clonotype: One end of the junction varies from germline; a read error may be responsible. The gene calls are TRBV2 and TRBJ1-4; a possible D gene is TRBD1 (6 bases). This CDR3 region has 15 residues. Looked up from germline, CDR1 is SNHLY and CDR2 is FYNNEI. CDR3 coding DNA: TGCGCCAGCAGCCGGAACAGGGAAACTAATGAAAAACTGTTTTTT. Translated: CASSRNRETNEKLFF.

There are many counts of this clonotype. The chain recombines TRBV18 with TRBJ2-1; TRBD1 matches at 7 bases. This CDR3 has 15 amino acids. Trimming at V came to 6 bases and at J to 0 bases, leaving 5 bases not matched to a gene. Germline CDR1 is KGHSH and CDR2 is LQKENI. CDR3: CASSQGQSSYNEQFF. The CDR3 DNA sequence: TGTGCCAGCTCGCAGGGACAGAGCTCCTACAATGAGCAGTTCTTC.

This clonotype was observed many times. The rearrangement links TRBV6-1 to TRBJ1-1; D uncertain. V was shortened by 8 bases and J by 1 base, with 11 bases between the two germline ends. Germline loops: CDR1 MNHNS, CDR2 SASEGT. The CDR3 has 13 amino acids. CDR3 region: CASHLSRNTEAFF. The DNA of the CDR3 is TGTGCCAGCCACCTCTCCAGGAACACTGAAGCTTTCTTT.

The CDR3 sequence is CASSPQDSFGQPQHF. The CDR3 DNA is TGTGCCAGCAGTCCCCAGGACAGCTTCGGACAGCCCCAGCATTTT. This chain uses TRBV12-3 or TRBV12-4 with TRBJ1-5; D is perhaps TRBD1 (6 bases). The V end was cut by 5 bases, the J end by 7 bases, with 18 bases between. The CDR3 loop spans 15 amino acids.

This clonotype occurred many times. This chain uses TRBV6-1 with TRBJ1-1, with a tentative D call TRBD1 (6 bases). Germline CDR1 reads MNHNS; CDR2 reads SASEGT. Deletions cut 6 bases from V and 7 bases from J, with 18 bases between. The CDR3 sequence is 14 residues long. CDR3 coding DNA: TGTGCCAGCAGGGGCATACAGGGTATCCTTGAAGCTTTCTTT. Its translation is CASRGIQGILEAFF.

There are many counts of this clonotype. This chain links TRBV7-9 with TRBJ1-1, with 12 positions matching TRBD1. CDR3 length: 16 amino acids. Per germline, CDR1 SEHNR and CDR2 FQNEAQ (reference sequence). J lost 5 bases, V lost 5 bases, and 9 bases had no gene match. CDR3 residues: CASSTPGQGARTEAFF. DNA for the CDR3: TGTGCCAGCAGCACCCCGGGACAGGGGGCGCGAACTGAAGCTTTCTTT. The full variable domain, its missing parts supplied by reference TRBV7-9 and TRBJ1-1, is DTGVSQNPRHKITKRGQNVTFRCDPISEHNRLYWYRQTLGQGPEFLTYFQNEAQLEKSRLLSDRFSAERPKGSFSTLEIQRTEQGDSAMYLCASSTPGQGARTEAFFGQGTRLTVV.